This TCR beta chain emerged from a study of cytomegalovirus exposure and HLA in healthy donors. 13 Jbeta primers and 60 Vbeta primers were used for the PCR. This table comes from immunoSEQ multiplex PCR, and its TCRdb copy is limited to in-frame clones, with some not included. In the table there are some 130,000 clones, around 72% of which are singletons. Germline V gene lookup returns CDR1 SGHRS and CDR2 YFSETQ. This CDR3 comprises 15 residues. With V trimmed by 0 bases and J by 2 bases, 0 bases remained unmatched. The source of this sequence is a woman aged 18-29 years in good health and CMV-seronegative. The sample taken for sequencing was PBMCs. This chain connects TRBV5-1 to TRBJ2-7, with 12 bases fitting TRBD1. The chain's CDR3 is CASSLGDRGPYEQYF. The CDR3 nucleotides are TGCGCCAGCAGCTTGGGGGACAGGGGGCCCTACGAGCAGTACTTC.